This is a list of T cell receptor beta chains from one sample in a study of T and B cells in COVID-19 patients. Via MiXCR, TCRdb re-called the multiplex PCR reads, giving one row per CDR3 protein. The sample lists roughly 11,000 distinct CDR3 sequences; about 33% were seen once. Sequencing input: blood. The receptors were gathered from a human donor with active COVID-19. CDR3s include the opening cysteine and the closing phenylalanine or tryptophan. A D gene is named only where the DNA matches it firmly. Clone size is given for some rows only: seen once, a few or many times, or a class if the clone is expanded.

>TRBD1|TRBJ1-6|few|TRBV6-5
TGTGCCAGCAGTTACCGGGACAGGAATTCACCCCTCCACTTT
CASSYRDRNSPLHF
>NA|TRBJ1-3|NA|TRBV30
TGTGCCTGGAGTGTCGGGGGTCCTGGAAACACCATATATTTT
CAWSVGGPGNTIYF
>TRBD2|TRBJ2-3|few|TRBV6-6
TGTGCCAGCAGTCTCAATAGCGGGGGGGCGGATACGCAGTATTTT
CASSLNSGGADTQYF
>TRBD1|TRBJ2-7|NA|TRBV19
TGTGCCAGTAGTATAATTGGGACAGGGGTTCGCGAGCAGTACTTC
CASSIIGTGVREQYF
>TRBD1|TRBJ1-1|few|TRBV6-2/TRBV6-3
TGTGCCAGCAGAGGGACAGGGGAGACTGAAGCTTTCTTT
CASRGTGETEAFF
>NA|TRBJ2-3|NA|TRBV7-9
TGTGCCAGCAGCTACGACAGGGATACGCAGTATTTT
CASSYDRDTQYF
>NA|TRBJ1-1|NA|TRBV15
TGTGCCACCAGCAGAGATCGGGTGAACACTGAAGCTTTCTTT
CATSRDRVNTEAFF
>TRBD2|TRBJ2-7|once|TRBV6-5
TGTGCCAGCAGTTTCTCGGGGGGTCATCCCGAGCAGTACTTC
CASSFSGGHPEQYF
>NA|TRBJ1-2|NA|TRBV6-1
TGTGCCAGCACACGGACAGACTATGGCTACACCTTC
CASTRTDYGYTF
>TRBD1|TRBJ1-5|NA|TRBV27
TGTGCCAGCAGTTTACAACAGGGGAATCAGCACCAGCATTTT
CASSLQQGNQHQHF
>TRBD2|TRBJ2-1|NA|TRBV7-2
TGTGCCAGCAGCTTAGCAGTAGCGGGGGGGCAGAATGAGCAGTTCTTC
CASSLAVAGGQNEQFF
>TRBD1|TRBJ1-2|NA|TRBV12-3/TRBV12-4
TGTGCCAGCAGTCCCAGCAGGACAGGGGGCCTCAATGGCTACACCTTC
CASSPSRTGGLNGYTF
>NA|TRBJ2-7|medium-sized|TRBV12-3/TRBV12-4
TGTGCCAGCAGCTCCGGGGGACAGAGATTCTCCTACGAGCAGTACTTC
CASSSGGQRFSYEQYF
>TRBD2|TRBJ2-5|few|TRBV7-9
TGTGCCAGCAGCTTAGGACGGGGGGGCGAAGAGACCCAGTACTTC
CASSLGRGGEETQYF
>NA|TRBJ1-1|NA|TRBV4-3
TGCGCCAGCAGCCCCAGGACGGTTTCCCTGGACACTGAAGCTTTCTTT
CASSPRTVSLDTEAFF
>NA|TRBJ1-5|NA|TRBV19
TGTGCCAGTAGTCGACGAGACGGGTATAGCAATCAGCCCCAGCATTTT
CASSRRDGYSNQPQHF
>TRBD2|TRBJ2-2|NA|TRBV6-2/TRBV6-3
TGTGCCAGCAGTTCCTTAGCGGGGGGGCCATATCTGACCGGGGAGCTGTTTTTT
CASSSLAGGPYLTGELFF
>TRBD2|TRBJ2-1|few|TRBV6-5
TGTGCCAGCAGTCGGACTAGCGGGGGTAGCTCCTACAATGAGCAGTTCTTC
CASSRTSGGSSYNEQFF
>TRBD2|TRBJ2-1|few|TRBV27
TGTGCCAGCAGTTACCTGACTAGCGGGGGGGCCGGGAACAATGAGCAGTTCTTC
CASSYLTSGGAGNNEQFF
>TRBD2|TRBJ2-3|NA|TRBV20-1
TGCAGTGCTAGGCACCTTCCGGGACTAGCGGGTGCTAGCACAGATACGCAGTATTTT
CSARHLPGLAGASTDTQYF
>TRBD2|TRBJ2-2|medium-sized|TRBV29-1
TGCAGCGTGGAAATAGCGGGGAGGGGCACCGGGGAGCTGTTTTTT
CSVEIAGRGTGELFF
>NA|TRBJ2-7|medium-sized|TRBV5-5
TGTGCCAGCAGCTCTGGGGCCTACGAGCAGTACTTC
CASSSGAYEQYF
>NA|TRBJ1-5|few|TRBV6-2/TRBV6-3
TGTGCCAGCATGTGGCGGAATAGCAATCAGCCCCAGCATTTT
CASMWRNSNQPQHF
>NA|TRBJ1-3|NA|TRBV7-2
TGTGCCAGCAGCCCACAGGCTTCGTCTGGAAACACCATATATTTT
CASSPQASSGNTIYF
>TRBD2|TRBJ2-3|NA|TRBV5-4
TGTGCCAGCAGCCAAGGGACTAGCGGGGGCCTCAGCACAGATACGCAGTATTTT
CASSQGTSGGLSTDTQYF
>TRBD1|TRBJ1-6|NA|TRBV27
TGTGCCAGCAGCCTCACAGGGGGCGCGTGGAATTCACCCCTCCACTTT
CASSLTGGAWNSPLHF
>NA|TRBJ2-2|medium-sized|TRBV5-1
TGCGCCAGCAGCTTGGTGAGGCAGTACACCGGGGAGCTGTTTTTT
CASSLVRQYTGELFF
>NA|TRBJ2-6|medium-sized|TRBV19
TGTGCCAGTAGCCGGGACTCTGGGGCCAACGTCCTGACTTTC
CASSRDSGANVLTF
>TRBD2|TRBJ2-5|NA|TRBV18
TGTGCCAGCTCATGGGGGGGCCAAGAGACCCAGTACTTC
CASSWGGQETQYF
>TRBD1|TRBJ2-5|few|TRBV6-2/TRBV6-3
TGTGCCAGCAGGTCCGGACAGGTTACCCAAGAGACCCAGTACTTC
CASRSGQVTQETQYF
>NA|TRBJ1-2|few|TRBV4-3
TGCGCCAGCAGCCAAGAACCGTCTAACTATGGCTACACCTTC
CASSQEPSNYGYTF
>TRBD1|TRBJ2-7|NA|TRBV29-1
TGCAGCGTGGGACAGTCCTACGAGCAGTACTTC
CSVGQSYEQYF
>NA|TRBJ1-1|NA|TRBV5-4
TGTGCCAGCAGCTTGGGGTTGGAGGAGACTGAAGCTTTCTTT
CASSLGLEETEAFF
>TRBD1|TRBJ2-7|NA|TRBV9
TGTGCCAGCAGCGTAGGAAACAGGGGTTACGAGCAGTACTTC
CASSVGNRGYEQYF
>NA|TRBJ1-6|NA|TRBV20-1
TGCAGTGCTCCAGCGGGGGGGGCTAGGTCACCCCTCCACTTT
CSAPAGGARSPLHF
>NA|TRBJ1-5|few|TRBV7-2
TGTGCCAGCAGCTCCGGTCTCGGTCAGCCCCAGCATTTT
CASSSGLGQPQHF
>TRBD1|TRBJ1-1|few|TRBV30
TGTGCCTGGAAGGTAGGGGACAGACGGACCAACACTGAAGCTTTCTTT
CAWKVGDRRTNTEAFF
>NA|TRBJ1-2|NA|TRBV6-5
TGTGCCAGCAGTAGCCAGACACTTAACTATGGCTACACCTTC
CASSSQTLNYGYTF
>NA|TRBJ2-3|medium-sized|TRBV5-4
TGTGCCAGCAGCTTGGCCCCGACAGGCACAGATACGCAGTATTTT
CASSLAPTGTDTQYF
>NA|TRBJ1-6|NA|TRBV27
TGTGCCAGCAGACTTCAGGGAAAGGCTAATTCACCCCTCCACTTT
CASRLQGKANSPLHF
>TRBD1|TRBJ2-1|NA|TRBV12-3/TRBV12-4
TGTGCCAGCAGACCCGGGACAGGGGACAATGAGCAGTTCTTC
CASRPGTGDNEQFF
>NA|TRBJ1-6|few|TRBV6-5
TGTGCCAGCAGTTATCGGAGGGGCTTCGGGACAAACTCCTATAATTCACCCCTCCACTTT
CASSYRRGFGTNSYNSPLHF
>NA|TRBJ1-1|medium-sized|TRBV15
TGTGCCACCAGCTCCCGGACAATGATGAACACTGAAGCTTTCTTT
CATSSRTMMNTEAFF
>TRBD1|TRBJ2-7|NA|TRBV7-6
TGTGCCAGCAGCTTGACTGCAGGACAGGGTGCATACGAGCAGTACTTC
CASSLTAGQGAYEQYF
>TRBD1|TRBJ1-2|few|TRBV19
TGTGCCAGTAGTGAAGGACAGGTCCGGGGCTACACCTTC
CASSEGQVRGYTF
>NA|TRBJ2-7|medium-sized|TRBV18
TGTGCCAGCTCACCTGGCTACGAGCAGTACTTC
CASSPGYEQYF
>NA|TRBJ2-6|few|TRBV11-1
TGTGCCAGCAGCTTAGCCTCTCAGATCTCTGGGGCCAACGTCCTGACTTTC
CASSLASQISGANVLTF
>NA|TRBJ1-5|NA|TRBV19
TGTGCCAGTAGTTCCGGATACCGGGACGTTAGCAATCAGTCCCAGCATTTT
CASSSGYRDVSNQSQHF
>NA|TRBJ2-3|few|TRBV30
TGTGCCTGGAGTGGGGGCGGGGCAGATACGCAGTATTTT
CAWSGGGADTQYF
>NA|TRBJ2-1|medium-sized|TRBV12-3/TRBV12-4
TGTGCCAGCAGTTTAAGCGGTCAGTACAATGAGCAGTTCTTC
CASSLSGQYNEQFF
>NA|TRBJ2-2|NA|TRBV20-1
TGCAGTGCGCAGACAGGGAGGAAGGGCACCGGGGAGCTGTTTTTT
CSAQTGRKGTGELFF
>NA|TRBJ2-7|NA|TRBV4-3
TGCGCCAGCAGTCTCCAACCCCAGGGAACCGAGCAGTACTTC
CASSLQPQGTEQYF
>NA|TRBJ1-6|NA|TRBV7-2
TGTGCCAGCAGCTTAGGACTCACGAATTCACCCCTCCACTTT
CASSLGLTNSPLHF
>NA|TRBJ2-1|NA|TRBV20-1
TGCAGTGCCAACACCCAGAGCTCCTACAATGAGCAGTTCTTC
CSANTQSSYNEQFF